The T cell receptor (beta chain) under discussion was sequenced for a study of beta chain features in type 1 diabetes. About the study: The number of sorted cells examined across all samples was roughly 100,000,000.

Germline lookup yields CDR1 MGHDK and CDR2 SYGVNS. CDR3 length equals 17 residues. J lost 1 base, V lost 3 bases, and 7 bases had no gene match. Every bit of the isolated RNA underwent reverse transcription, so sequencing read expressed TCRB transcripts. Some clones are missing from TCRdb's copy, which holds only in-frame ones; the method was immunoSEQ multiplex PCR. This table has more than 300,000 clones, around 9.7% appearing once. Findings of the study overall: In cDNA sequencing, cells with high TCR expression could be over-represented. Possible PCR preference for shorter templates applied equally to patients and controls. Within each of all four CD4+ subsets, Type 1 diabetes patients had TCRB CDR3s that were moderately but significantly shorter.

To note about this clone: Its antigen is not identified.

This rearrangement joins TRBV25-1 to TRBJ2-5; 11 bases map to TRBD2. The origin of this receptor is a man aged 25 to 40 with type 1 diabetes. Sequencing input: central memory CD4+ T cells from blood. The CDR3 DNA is TGTGCCAGCAGTGACCCCCGCCTAGCGGGGGGCCAAGAGACCCAGTACTTC. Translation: CASSDPRLAGGQETQYF.